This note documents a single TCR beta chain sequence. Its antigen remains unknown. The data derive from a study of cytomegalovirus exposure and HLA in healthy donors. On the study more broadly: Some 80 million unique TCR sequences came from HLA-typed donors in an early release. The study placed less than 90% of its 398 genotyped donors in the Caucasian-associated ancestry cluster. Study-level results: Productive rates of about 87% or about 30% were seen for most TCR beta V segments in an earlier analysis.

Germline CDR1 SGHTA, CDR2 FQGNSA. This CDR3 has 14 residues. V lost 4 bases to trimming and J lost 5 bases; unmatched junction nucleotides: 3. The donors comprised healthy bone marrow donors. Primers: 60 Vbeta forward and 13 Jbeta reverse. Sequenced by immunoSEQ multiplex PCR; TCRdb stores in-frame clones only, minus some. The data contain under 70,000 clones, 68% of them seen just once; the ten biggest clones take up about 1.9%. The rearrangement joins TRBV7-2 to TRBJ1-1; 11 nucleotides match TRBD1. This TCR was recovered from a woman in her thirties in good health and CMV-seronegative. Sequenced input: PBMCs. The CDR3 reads CASSWGQGETEAFF. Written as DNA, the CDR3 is TGTGCCAGCAGCTGGGGACAGGGGGAAACTGAAGCTTTCTTT.